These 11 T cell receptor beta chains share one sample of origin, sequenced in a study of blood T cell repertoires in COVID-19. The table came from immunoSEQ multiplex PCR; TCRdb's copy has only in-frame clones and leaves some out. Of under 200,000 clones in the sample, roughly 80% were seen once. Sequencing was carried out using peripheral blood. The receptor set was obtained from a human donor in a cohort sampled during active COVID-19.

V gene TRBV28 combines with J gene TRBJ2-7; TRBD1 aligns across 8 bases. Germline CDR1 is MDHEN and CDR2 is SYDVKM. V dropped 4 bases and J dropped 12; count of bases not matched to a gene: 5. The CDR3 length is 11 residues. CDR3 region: CASSSGQGRYF. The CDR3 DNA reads TGTGCCAGCAGTTCCGGACAGGGTCGGTACTTC. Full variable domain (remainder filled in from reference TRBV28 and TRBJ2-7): DVKVTQSSRYLVKRTGEKVFLECVQDMDHENMFWYRQDPGLGLRLIYFSYDVKMKEKGDIPEGYSVSREKKERFSLILESASTNQTSMYLCASSSGQGRYFGPGTRLTVT.

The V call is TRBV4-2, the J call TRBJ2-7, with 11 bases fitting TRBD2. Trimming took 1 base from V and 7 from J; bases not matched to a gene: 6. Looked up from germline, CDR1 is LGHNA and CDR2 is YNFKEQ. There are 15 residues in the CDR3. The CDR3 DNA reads TGTGCCAGCAGCCAAGTCGGGCTAGCGGGAGGTGAGCAGTACTTC. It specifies CASSQVGLAGGEQYF.

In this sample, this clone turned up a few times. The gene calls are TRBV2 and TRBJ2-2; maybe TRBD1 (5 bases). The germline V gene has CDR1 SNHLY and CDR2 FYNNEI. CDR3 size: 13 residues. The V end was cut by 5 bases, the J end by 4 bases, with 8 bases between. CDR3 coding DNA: TGTGCCAGCAGTCTGGACACCACCGGGGAGCTGTTTTTT. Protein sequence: CASSLDTTGELFF. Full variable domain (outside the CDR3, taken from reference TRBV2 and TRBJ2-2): EPEVTQTPSHQVTQMGQEVILRCVPISNHLYFYWYRQILGQKVEFLVSFYNNEISEKSEIFDDQFSVERPDGSNFTLKIRSTKLEDSAMYFCASSLDTTGELFFGEGSRLTVL.

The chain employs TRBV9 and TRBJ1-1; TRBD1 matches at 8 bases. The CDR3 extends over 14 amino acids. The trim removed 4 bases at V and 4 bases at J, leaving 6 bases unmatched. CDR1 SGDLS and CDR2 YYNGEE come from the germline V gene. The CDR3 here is CASSTYTGGTEAFF. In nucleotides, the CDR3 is TGTGCCAGCAGCACCTATACAGGGGGCACTGAAGCTTTCTTT.

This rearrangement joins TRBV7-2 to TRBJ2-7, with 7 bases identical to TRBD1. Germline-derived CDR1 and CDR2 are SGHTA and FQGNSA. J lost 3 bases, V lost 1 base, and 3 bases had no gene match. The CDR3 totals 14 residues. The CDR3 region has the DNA TGTGCCAGCAGCTTAGACAGGGGCGGCTACGAGCAGTACTTC. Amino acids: CASSLDRGGYEQYF.

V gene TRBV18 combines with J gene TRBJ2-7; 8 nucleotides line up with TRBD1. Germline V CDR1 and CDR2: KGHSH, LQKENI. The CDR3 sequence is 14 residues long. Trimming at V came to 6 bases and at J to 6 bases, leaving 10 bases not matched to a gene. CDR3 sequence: CASSLGAGGGEQYF. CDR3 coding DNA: TGTGCCAGCTCGCTCGGGGCAGGGGGCGGCGAGCAGTACTTC.

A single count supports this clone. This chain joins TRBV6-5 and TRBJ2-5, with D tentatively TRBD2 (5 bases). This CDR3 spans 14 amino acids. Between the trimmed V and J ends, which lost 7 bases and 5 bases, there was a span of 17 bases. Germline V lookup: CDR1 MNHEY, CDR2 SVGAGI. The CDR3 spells CASNTLGLLETQYF. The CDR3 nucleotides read TGTGCCAGCAATACACTAGGTCTCTTGGAGACCCAGTACTTC.

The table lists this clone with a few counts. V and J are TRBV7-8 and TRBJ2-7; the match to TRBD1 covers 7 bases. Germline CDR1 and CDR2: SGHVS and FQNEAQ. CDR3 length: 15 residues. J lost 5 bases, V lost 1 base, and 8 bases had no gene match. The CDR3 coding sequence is TGTGCCAGCAGCTTAGGGCAGGGGGTCCTCCACGAGCAGTACTTC. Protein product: CASSLGQGVLHEQYF.

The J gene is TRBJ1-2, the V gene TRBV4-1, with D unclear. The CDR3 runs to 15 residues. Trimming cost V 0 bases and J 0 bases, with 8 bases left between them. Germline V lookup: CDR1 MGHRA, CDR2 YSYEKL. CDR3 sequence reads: CASSQETYANYGYTF. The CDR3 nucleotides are TGCGCCAGCAGCCAAGAAACTTACGCTAACTATGGCTACACCTTC.

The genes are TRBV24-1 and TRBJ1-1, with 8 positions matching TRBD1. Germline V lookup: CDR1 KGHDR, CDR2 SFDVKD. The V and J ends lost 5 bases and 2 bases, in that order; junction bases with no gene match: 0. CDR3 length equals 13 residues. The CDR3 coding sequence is TGTGCCACCAGTGCAGGGGGCAACACTGAAGCTTTCTTT. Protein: CATSAGGNTEAFF.

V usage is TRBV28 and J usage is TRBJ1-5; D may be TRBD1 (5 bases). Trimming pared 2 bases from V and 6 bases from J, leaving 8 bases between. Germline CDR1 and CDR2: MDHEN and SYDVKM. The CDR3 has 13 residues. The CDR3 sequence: CASSLRGSQPQHF. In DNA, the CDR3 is TGTGCCAGCAGTTTAAGGGGATCTCAGCCCCAGCATTTT.